This is a list of T cell receptor beta chains from one sample in a study of CD8+ T cells in alopecia areata. TCRdb keeps only in-frame clones here, not all; method: immunoSEQ multiplex PCR. In the table there are 150,000 to 200,000 clones, around 55% of which are singletons. Sequenced: CD4+ T cells sorted from blood. The receptors here all came from a human donor in good health. Both conserved end residues are part of each CDR3. Each record gives: J gene, D gene, V gene, clone size, CDR3 protein, CDR3 DNA. A D gene is named only where the DNA matches it firmly. Clone size is shown for a subset of rows, as once, few, many or a class of expanded clone.

J: TRBJ2-7; D: TRBD2; V: TRBV29-1; size: .; CDR3: CSVVRTSDSEQYF; DNA: TGCAGCGTTGTGCGGACTAGTGATAGCGAGCAGTACTTC
J: TRBJ2-7; D: TRBD2; V: TRBV28; size: few; CDR3: CASSLGGGSPYEQYF; DNA: TGTGCCAGCAGCCTCGGGGGGGGGTCTCCCTACGAGCAGTACTTC
J: TRBJ1-2; D: TRBD1; V: TRBV18; size: .; CDR3: CASSRDRNYGYTF; DNA: TGTGCCAGCTCACGGGACAGGAACTATGGCTACACCTTC
J: TRBJ2-6; D: TRBD1; V: TRBV27; size: .; CDR3: CASSLPTSTGRGANVLTF; DNA: TGTGCCAGCAGTCTACCGACGTCGACAGGGCGGGGGGCCAACGTCCTGACTTTC
J: TRBJ2-5; D: .; V: TRBV6-5; size: .; CDR3: CASSYLGTGGETQYF; DNA: TGTGCCAGCAGTTACCTCGGGACCGGCGGAGAGACCCAGTACTTC
J: TRBJ1-1; D: .; V: TRBV25-1; size: .; CDR3: CASSDQGRTNTEAFF; DNA: TGTGCCAGCAGTGACCAGGGGCGGACGAACACTGAAGCTTTCTTT
J: TRBJ2-3; D: .; V: TRBV5-1; size: .; CDR3: CASSLFTDTQYF; DNA: TGCGCCAGCAGTTTGTTCACAGATACGCAGTATTTT
J: TRBJ2-1; D: .; V: TRBV14; size: once; CDR3: CASSQETGGSKFF; DNA: TGTGCCAGCAGCCAAGAGACAGGCGGGAGTAAGTTCTTC
J: TRBJ2-3; D: TRBD2; V: TRBV9; size: few; CDR3: CASSEAGGTDTQYF; DNA: TGTGCCAGCAGCGAAGCGGGAGGCACAGATACGCAGTATTTT
J: TRBJ2-2; D: .; V: TRBV30; size: few; CDR3: CAWSRGGNTGELFF; DNA: TGTGCCTGGAGTCGAGGCGGAAACACCGGGGAGCTGTTTTTT
J: TRBJ2-1; D: .; V: TRBV28; size: few; CDR3: CASSPRWAGEQFF; DNA: TGTGCCAGCAGTCCCAGATGGGCCGGTGAGCAGTTCTTC